The 23 T cell receptor beta chains listed next were all sequenced from one sample in a study of beta chain features in type 1 diabetes. Isolated RNA was reverse transcribed in full, so expressed TCRB transcripts were sequenced. Clones were sequenced by immunoSEQ multiplex PCR, and TCRdb holds only the in-frame ones, with some missing. The data contain about 360,000 clones, over 9.5% of them seen just once; the ten biggest clones take up around 0.015%. Input material: naive CD4+ T cells from blood. These TCRs come from a man aged 18 to 29 in good health.

This clone was recorded a few times. The chain carries TRBV7-2 and TRBJ2-7; 9 bases fit TRBD1. This CDR3 is built from 15 residues. From germline, CDR1 is SGHTA and CDR2 FQGNSA. V was clipped by 5 bases and J by 2 bases; unmatched bases: 7. CDR3 in amino acids: CASSPRTGETYEQYF. The CDR3 DNA sequence: TGTGCCAGCAGCCCGAGGACAGGGGAAACCTACGAGCAGTACTTC.

The chain employs TRBV11-3 and TRBJ2-3; the match to TRBD2 covers 11 bases. CDR3 length: 15 amino acids. The junction had 6 bases not matched to a gene; V was cut back by 5 bases and J by 5 bases. Germline values: CDR1 SGHNT, CDR2 YENEEA. Here the CDR3 reads CASSHSGGAGDTQYF. CDR3 nucleotides: TGTGCCAGCAGCCATAGCGGGGGGGCTGGAGATACGCAGTATTTT.

This chain joins TRBV11-2 and TRBJ2-1, with TRBD2 matching 7 bases. V shed 6 bases, J shed 1 base, and the junction held 9 bases outside the gene matches. This CDR3 spans 16 amino acids. Germline CDR1 reads SGHAT; CDR2 reads FQNNGV. CDR3 sequence (DNA): TGTGCCAGCAGATATGGGGGGGAAGGGTCCTACAATGAGCAGTTCTTC. Translating gives CASRYGGEGSYNEQFF.

The rearrangement uses TRBV6-5 and TRBJ2-7; D is possibly TRBD1 (6 bases). Trimming shortened V by 5 bases and J by 3 bases, and 11 bases separated the two germline ends. The CDR3 is made up of 13 amino acids. The V gene's germline CDR1 is MNHEY and CDR2 SVGAGI. The CDR3 sequence is CASSLSDSYEQYF. Written as DNA, the CDR3 is TGTGCCAGCAGTCTCTCGGACAGCTACGAGCAGTACTTC.

The CDR3 sequence is CASSYSFTGERDIQYF. The CDR3 DNA reads as TGTGCCAGCAGTTACTCGTTCACAGGAGAGCGAGACATTCAGTACTTC. The chain links TRBV6-5 to TRBJ2-4, with D possibly being TRBD1 (5 bases). The CDR3 consists of 16 residues. Germline CDR1 is MNHEY and CDR2 is SVGAGI. The V end was cut by 0 bases, the J end by 8 bases, with 17 bases between.

This chain joins TRBV7-9 and TRBJ2-7; 7 bases map to TRBD1. Germline CDR1 is SEHNR and CDR2 is FQNEAQ (reference sequence). The CDR3 consists of 14 residues. The J segment lost 4 bases and the V segment lost 5 bases, leaving 8 bases of the junction unmatched. CDR3 protein: CASSPDRDKYEQYF. CDR3 DNA sequence: TGTGCCAGCAGCCCCGACAGGGATAAGTACGAGCAGTACTTC.

The rearrangement links TRBV30 to TRBJ1-6; 7 positions agree with TRBD1. The ends lost 4 bases at V and 5 bases at J; junction bases unmatched: 2. This CDR3 spans 13 amino acids. Germline loops: CDR1 GTSNPN, CDR2 SVGIG (reference sequence). The CDR3 region has the DNA TGTGCCTGGAAGGGACAGAATAATTCACCCCTCCACTTT. This sequence encodes CAWKGQNNSPLHF.

This clone was seen more than once but under ten times. The gene calls are TRBV29-1 and TRBJ2-7; 13 bases align to TRBD2. Trimming took 3 bases from V and 3 from J; bases not matched to a gene: 5. The germline gives CDR1 SQVTM, CDR2 ANQGSEA. The CDR3 runs 15 residues. CDR3 sequence (DNA): TGCAGCGTTGATAATTGGACTAGCGGGAGCTACGAGCAGTACTTC. It specifies CSVDNWTSGSYEQYF.

This clone was counted between two and nine times. CDR3 bases: TGTGCCAGCAGCTCCCCGCGGGGACCCTACAATGAGCAGTTCTTC. Amino acid sequence: CASSSPRGPYNEQFF. The genes are TRBV7-3 and TRBJ2-1; a weak D match, TRBD2 (6 bases). The CDR3 extends over 15 amino acids. Looked up from germline, CDR1 is SGHTA and CDR2 is FQGTGA. V was trimmed by 4 bases and J by 2 bases, leaving 12 bases between them.

The genes are TRBV5-4 and TRBJ2-1, with D perhaps TRBD2 (5 bases). The germline V and J ends were trimmed by 5 bases and 5 bases, with 20 bases remaining between them. The CDR3 extends over 16 amino acids. Germline V gene lookup returns CDR1 SGHNT and CDR2 YYREEE (reference sequence). The CDR3 coding sequence is TGTGCCAGCAGTCCGAGGGAGTCCCGCTCAAACAATGAGCAGTTCTTC. Its translation: CASSPRESRSNNEQFF.

This clone was detected a few times. The rearrangement joins TRBV9 to TRBJ2-1; TRBD2 might be the D (6 bases). Germline CDR1 reads SGDLS; CDR2 reads YYNGEE. This CDR3 region has 15 residues. Trimming shortened V by 2 bases and J by 3 bases, and 12 bases separated the two germline ends. In DNA form, the CDR3 reads TGTGCCAGCAGCGTGACGGGGGATCACTACAATGAGCAGTTCTTC. Amino acids: CASSVTGDHYNEQFF.

This clone has only a few counts. The chain combines TRBV9 with TRBJ1-2; D is perhaps TRBD1 (6 bases). Germline loops: CDR1 SGDLS, CDR2 YYNGEE. Trimming removed 2 bases at V and 4 bases at J, with 9 bases between. The CDR3 covers 13 residues. The CDR3 nucleotides are TGTGCCAGCAGCGTCCTACAGGGCTATGGCTACACCTTC. Encoded protein: CASSVLQGYGYTF.

This clone was seen more than once but under ten times. The chain recombines TRBV28 with TRBJ2-2; 8 bases align to TRBD1. Germline V gives CDR1 MDHEN, CDR2 SYDVKM. The CDR3 runs 16 residues. V dropped 7 bases and J dropped 7; count of bases not matched to a gene: 14. CDR3 loop: CASTALAQGAYGELFF. The CDR3, as DNA: TGTGCCAGCACCGCCCTTGCGCAGGGGGCGTACGGGGAGCTGTTTTTT.

This clone showed up just a few times. V and J are TRBV29-1 and TRBJ2-6; D might be TRBD2 (6 bases). Between the trimmed V and J ends, which lost 1 base and 1 base, there was a span of 11 bases. The CDR3 covers 16 residues. Germline loops: CDR1 SQVTM, CDR2 ANQGSEA. The CDR3 here is CSVEVGGDSGANVLTF. CDR3 bases: TGCAGCGTTGAAGTGGGAGGAGATTCTGGGGCCAACGTCCTGACTTTC. The full variable domain, completed using reference TRBV29-1 and TRBJ2-6, is SAVISQKPSRDICQRGTSLTIQCQVDSQVTMMFWYRQQPGQSLTLIATANQGSEATYESGFVIDKFPISRPNLTFSTLTVSNMSPEDSSIYLCSVEVGGDSGANVLTFGAGSRLTVL.

The chain links TRBV7-2 to TRBJ2-3; 13 bases align to TRBD2. Trimming cost V 3 bases and J 5 bases; bases outside gene matches: 5. The CDR3 consists of 16 residues. Germline V gene data show CDR1 as SGHTA and CDR2 as FQGNSA. CDR3 DNA: TGTGCCAGCAGCTTCCCACTAGCGGGGGGGGGAGATACGCAGTATTTT. Its translation: CASSFPLAGGGDTQYF.

There are a few counts of this clone. The genes are TRBV5-1 and TRBJ1-2; a weak D match, TRBD1 (5 bases). The V end was cut by 0 bases, the J end by 8 bases, with 14 bases between. In germline, CDR1 is SGHRS, CDR2 YFSETQ. The CDR3 totals 14 residues. CDR3 nucleotide sequence: TGCGCCAGCAGCTTGGAGGGGCAGGCTGGCGGCTACACCTTC. Amino acids: CASSLEGQAGGYTF.

This rearrangement joins TRBV28 to TRBJ2-3; 9 bases align to TRBD2. The V segment lost 11 bases and the J segment 1 base; nucleotides outside the gene matches: 4. The CDR3 loop spans 13 amino acids. CDR1 and CDR2 (germline): MDHEN, SYDVKM. DNA of the CDR3: TGTGCCTCTCAGCGGGAGGGCACAGATACGCAGTATTTT. Protein: CASQREGTDTQYF.

This clone appeared a few times. The V call is TRBV6-1, the J call TRBJ2-1, with a tentative D call TRBD1 (5 bases). Germline assignment: CDR1 MNHNS and CDR2 SASEGT. This CDR3 is built from 13 residues. The V end was cut by 6 bases, the J end by 5 bases, with 11 bases between. Here the CDR3 reads CASRRTPNNEQFF. The CDR3, as DNA: TGTGCCAGCAGAAGGACACCAAACAATGAGCAGTTCTTC.

The J gene is TRBJ1-2, the V gene TRBV2, with 9 positions matching TRBD1. There are 13 residues in the CDR3. J gave up 2 bases and V 9 bases, and 4 bases lay outside the gene matches. Germline CDR1 is SNHLY and CDR2 is FYNNEI. The CDR3 reads CARRDRDNYGYTF. CDR3 nucleotides: TGTGCCAGACGGGACAGGGACAACTATGGCTACACCTTC.

This clone appeared a few times. This chain connects TRBV5-6 to TRBJ1-6; no definite D call. Germline V gene sequence: CDR1 SGHDT, CDR2 YYEEEE. Trimming removed 5 bases from V and 10 bases from J, with 16 bases in between. CDR3 length: 14 amino acids. CDR3 nucleotide sequence: TGTGCCAGCAGGCGGGCGGGGTATGGATCACCCCTCCACTTT. It encodes CASRRAGYGSPLHF.

The chain combines TRBV19 with TRBJ2-7; TRBD2 matches 8 bases. V trimming: 5 bases; J trimming: 3 bases; junction bases outside the gene matches: 3. The CDR3 consists of 13 residues. The germline gives CDR1 LNHDA, CDR2 SQIVND (reference sequence). The CDR3 DNA is TGTGCCAGTAGTGCAAGCGGGAGCTACGAGCAGTACTTC. Translated, it gives CASSASGSYEQYF.

V gene TRBV28 combines with J gene TRBJ2-7; D perhaps matches TRBD1 (5 bases). The germline V gene has CDR1 MDHEN and CDR2 SYDVKM. The length of the CDR3 is 16 residues. Trimming removed 3 bases from V and 1 base from J, with 16 bases in between. This CDR3 is CASSFYGALGSYEQYF. Written as DNA, the CDR3 is TGTGCCAGCAGTTTTTATGGGGCCCTGGGATCCTACGAGCAGTACTTC.

This clone was recorded a few times. This sample includes further DNA sequences coding for the same CDR3. This chain connects TRBV9 to TRBJ1-6; unclear D gene. The CDR3 is 12 residues long. V was clipped by 0 bases and J by 9 bases, with 4 bases between them. Germline assignment: CDR1 SGDLS and CDR2 YYNGEE. As DNA, the CDR3 is TGTGCCAGCAGCGTAGTCGGTTCACCCCTCCACTTT. Amino acid sequence: CASSVVGSPLHF.